These 11 T cell receptor beta chains share one sample of origin, sequenced in a study of blood T cell repertoires in COVID-19. Clones were sequenced by immunoSEQ multiplex PCR, and TCRdb holds only the in-frame ones, with some missing. The sample includes over 350,000 clones, 88% of them seen just once. Sequenced material: PBMCs or T cells enriched from blood (not recorded which). The receptors come from a woman aged 18 to 35 who had recovered from COVID-19.

The chain carries TRBV29-1 and TRBJ1-1, with 9 bases lining up with TRBD1. Trimming at V came to 6 bases and at J to 8 bases, leaving 10 bases not matched to a gene. In germline, CDR1 is SQVTM, CDR2 ANQGSEA. The CDR3 totals 13 residues. The CDR3 spells CSVWDRATHEAFF. The DNA of the CDR3 is TGCAGCGTGTGGGACAGGGCCACTCACGAAGCTTTCTTT.

The CDR3 DNA is TGTGCCAGTGACCCACAGGGTACCAGCAATCAGCCCCAGCATTTT. This translates into CASDPQGTSNQPQHF. This chain links TRBV6-5 with TRBJ1-5, with D tentatively TRBD1 (6 bases). V lost 9 bases and J 1 base, leaving 16 bases between the germline ends. Germline CDR1 and CDR2: MNHEY and SVGAGI. The CDR3 runs 15 residues.

V usage is TRBV7-6 and J usage is TRBJ2-1; 8 positions match TRBD1. Germline V lookup: CDR1 SGHVS, CDR2 FNYEAQ. V was clipped by 5 bases and J by 9 bases; unmatched bases: 3. The CDR3 contains 12 residues. Written as DNA, the CDR3 is TGTGCCAGCAGCCGGACAGGGAGTGAGCAGTTCTTC. Translated: CASSRTGSEQFF.

The chain employs TRBV29-1 and TRBJ2-7; 11 nucleotides agree with TRBD2. Germline V gene sequence: CDR1 SQVTM, CDR2 ANQGSEA. Trimming cost V 2 bases and J 3 bases; bases outside gene matches: 6. This CDR3 comprises 15 residues. CDR3 sequence: CSVELAGGTSYEQYF. In nucleotides, the CDR3 is TGCAGCGTTGAACTAGCGGGGGGAACAAGCTACGAGCAGTACTTC.

The J gene is TRBJ1-2, the V gene TRBV7-8; no clear D gene. CDR1 and CDR2 from the germline V gene are SGHVS and FQNEAQ. This CDR3 has 12 amino acids. V shed 7 bases and J shed 4 bases, with 10 bases lying between them. CDR3 region: CASTRTAYGYTF. The CDR3, as DNA: TGTGCCAGCACCCGGACTGCCTATGGCTACACCTTC.

The V and J genes are TRBV5-1 and TRBJ2-5; 15 bases agree with TRBD2. Germline CDR1 and CDR2: SGHRS and YFSETQ. The CDR3 length is 19 residues. With V trimmed by 8 bases and J by 0 bases, 14 bases remained unmatched. Written as DNA, the CDR3 is TGCGCCAGGGGTTCCGGGACTAGCGGGGGGCCCCTATACCAAGAGACCCAGTACTTC. It is translated as CARGSGTSGGPLYQETQYF.

This chain connects TRBV6-5 to TRBJ1-2, with 12 bases fitting TRBD1. The V and J ends lost 6 bases and 7 bases, in that order; junction bases with no gene match: 9. Germline V CDR1 and CDR2: MNHEY, SVGAGI. The CDR3 extends over 15 amino acids. The CDR3: CASSRGTGGEGGYTF. CDR3 nucleotide sequence: TGTGCCAGCAGCAGAGGGACAGGGGGCGAGGGTGGCTACACCTTC.

V usage is TRBV4-1 and J usage is TRBJ1-1; 8 nucleotides line up with TRBD1. J was trimmed by 0 bases and V by 4 bases; bases with no gene match: 10. The CDR3 is 17 residues long. Germline CDR1 MGHRA, CDR2 YSYEKL. CDR3 in DNA: TGCGCCAGCAGCCGGTCCCGGGACAGGCCCTTGAACACTGAAGCTTTCTTT. Residues: CASSRSRDRPLNTEAFF.

The chain couples TRBV5-1 to TRBJ2-2; D perhaps matches TRBD2 (6 bases). Germline CDR1 reads SGHRS; CDR2 reads YFSETQ. This CDR3 is 16 amino acids long. The germline V and J ends were trimmed by 4 bases and 4 bases, with 17 bases remaining between them. The CDR3 sequence: CASSPGTQRSTGELFF. CDR3 nucleotide sequence: TGCGCCAGCAGCCCCGGGACTCAGCGGAGCACCGGGGAGCTGTTTTTT.

This clone came up once. V gene TRBV11-2 combines with J gene TRBJ2-1; D perhaps matches TRBD2 (5 bases). The CDR3 contains 16 residues. Germline V CDR1 and CDR2: SGHAT, FQNNGV. Trimming cost V 5 bases and J 6 bases, with 20 bases left between them. The CDR3 loop reads CASSRNPVASRNEQFF. The CDR3 DNA is TGTGCCAGCAGCCGAAATCCAGTAGCGTCGCGCAATGAGCAGTTCTTC.

The V gene is TRBV10-2, the J gene TRBJ1-1; weak D call: TRBD1 (6 bases). CDR3 size: 14 residues. V lost 6 bases, J lost 1 base, and 12 bases lay in between. CDR1 and CDR2 (germline): WSHSY, SAAADI. CDR3 protein: CASRHRVENTEAFF. The DNA of the CDR3 is TGCGCCAGCAGACACAGGGTAGAGAACACTGAAGCTTTCTTT.